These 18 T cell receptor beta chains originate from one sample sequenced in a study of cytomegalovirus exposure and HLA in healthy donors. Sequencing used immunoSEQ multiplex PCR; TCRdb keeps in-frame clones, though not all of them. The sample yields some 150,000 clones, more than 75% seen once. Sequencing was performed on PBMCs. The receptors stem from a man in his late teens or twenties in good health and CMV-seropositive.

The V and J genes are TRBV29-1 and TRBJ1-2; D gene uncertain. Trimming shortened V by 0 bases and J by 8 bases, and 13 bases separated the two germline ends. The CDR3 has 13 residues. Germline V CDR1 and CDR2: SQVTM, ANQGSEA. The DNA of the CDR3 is TGCAGCGTTGAAGATCGGCGGGCCGGCGGCTACACCTTC. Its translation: CSVEDRRAGGYTF.

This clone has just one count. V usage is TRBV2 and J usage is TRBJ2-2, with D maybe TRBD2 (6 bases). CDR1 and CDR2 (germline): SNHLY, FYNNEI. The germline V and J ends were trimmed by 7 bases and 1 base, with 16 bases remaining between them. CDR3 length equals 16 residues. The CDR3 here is CASTRAGYRNTGELFF. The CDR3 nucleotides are TGTGCCAGCACCCGAGCGGGCTACCGGAACACCGGGGAGCTGTTTTTT.

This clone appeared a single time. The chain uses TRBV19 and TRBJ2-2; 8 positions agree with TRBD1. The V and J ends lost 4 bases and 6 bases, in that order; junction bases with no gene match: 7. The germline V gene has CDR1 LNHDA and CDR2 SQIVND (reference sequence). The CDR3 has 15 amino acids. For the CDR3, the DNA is TGTGCCAGTAGTAGGGGACAGGCGGTCGCCGGGGAGCTGTTTTTT. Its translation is CASSRGQAVAGELFF.

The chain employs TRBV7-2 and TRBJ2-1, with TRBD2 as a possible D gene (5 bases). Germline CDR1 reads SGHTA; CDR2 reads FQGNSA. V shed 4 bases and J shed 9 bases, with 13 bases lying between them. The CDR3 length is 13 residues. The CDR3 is CASSWASSSEQFF. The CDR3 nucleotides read TGTGCCAGCAGCTGGGCTAGCAGTAGTGAGCAGTTCTTC.

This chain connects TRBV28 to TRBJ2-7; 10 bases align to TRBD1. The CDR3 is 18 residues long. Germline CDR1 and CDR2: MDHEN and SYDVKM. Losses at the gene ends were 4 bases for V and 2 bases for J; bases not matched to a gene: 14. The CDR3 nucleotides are TGTGCCAGCAGTTCCCCATTTCCCGGGACAGGGGTAGCCTACGAGCAGTACTTC. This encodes CASSSPFPGTGVAYEQYF.

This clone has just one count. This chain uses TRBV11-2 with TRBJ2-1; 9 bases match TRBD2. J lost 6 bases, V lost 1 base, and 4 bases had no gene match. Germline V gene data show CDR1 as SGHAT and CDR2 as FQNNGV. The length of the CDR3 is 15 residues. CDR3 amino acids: CASSLGGGALNEQFF. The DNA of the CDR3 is TGTGCCAGCAGCTTAGGCGGGGGGGCCCTCAATGAGCAGTTCTTC.

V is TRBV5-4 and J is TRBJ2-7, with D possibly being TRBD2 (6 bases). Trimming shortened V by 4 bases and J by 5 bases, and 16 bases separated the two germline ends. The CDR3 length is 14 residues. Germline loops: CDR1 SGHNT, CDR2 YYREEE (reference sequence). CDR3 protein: CASSPDGGWDEQYF. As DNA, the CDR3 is TGTGCCAGCAGCCCCGATGGGGGGTGGGACGAGCAGTACTTC.

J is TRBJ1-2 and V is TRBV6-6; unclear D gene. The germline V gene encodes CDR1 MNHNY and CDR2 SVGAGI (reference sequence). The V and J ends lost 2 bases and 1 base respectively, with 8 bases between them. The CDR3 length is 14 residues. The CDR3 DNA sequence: TGTGCCAGCAGTTACGGGGAGAATAACTATGGCTACACCTTC. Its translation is CASSYGENNYGYTF.

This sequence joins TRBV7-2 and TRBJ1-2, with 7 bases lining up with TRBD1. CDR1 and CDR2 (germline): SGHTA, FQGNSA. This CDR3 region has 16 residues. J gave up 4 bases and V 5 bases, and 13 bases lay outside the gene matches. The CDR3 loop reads CASSVGGVSPIYGYTF. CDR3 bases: TGTGCCAGCAGCGTAGGGGGCGTTTCCCCCATCTATGGCTACACCTTC.

The CDR3 DNA sequence: TGTGCCAGCAGATGGGGTGAGGGGGCTGGAAACACCATATATTTT. Translated, it gives CASRWGEGAGNTIYF. This chain joins TRBV28 and TRBJ1-3; TRBD1 is a possible D gene (6 bases). V was cut by 6 bases and J by 2 bases, with 14 bases left in between. Per the germline V gene, CDR1 is MDHEN and CDR2 is SYDVKM. CDR3 length: 15 amino acids.

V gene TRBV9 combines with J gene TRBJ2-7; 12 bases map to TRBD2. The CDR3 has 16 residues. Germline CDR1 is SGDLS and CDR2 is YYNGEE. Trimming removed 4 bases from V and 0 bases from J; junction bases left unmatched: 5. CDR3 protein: CASSPTSGGSSYEQYF. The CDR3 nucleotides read TGTGCCAGCAGCCCAACTAGCGGGGGGAGCTCCTACGAGCAGTACTTC.

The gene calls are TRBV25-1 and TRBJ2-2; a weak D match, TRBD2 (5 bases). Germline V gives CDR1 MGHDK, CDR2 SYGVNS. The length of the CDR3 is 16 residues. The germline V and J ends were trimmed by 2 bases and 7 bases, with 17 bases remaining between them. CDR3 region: CASSEGRGVLNGELFF. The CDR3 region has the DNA TGTGCCAGCAGTGAAGGACGGGGAGTTTTGAACGGGGAGCTGTTTTTT.

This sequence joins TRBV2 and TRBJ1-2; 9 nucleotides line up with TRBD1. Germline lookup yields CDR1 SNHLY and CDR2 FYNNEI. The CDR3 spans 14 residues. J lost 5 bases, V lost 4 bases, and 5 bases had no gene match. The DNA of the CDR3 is TGTGCCAGCAGTGCGACGGGACAGGGTTATGGCTACACCTTC. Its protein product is CASSATGQGYGYTF. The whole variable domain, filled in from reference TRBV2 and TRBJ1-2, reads EPEVTQTPSHQVTQMGQEVILRCVPISNHLYFYWYRQILGQKVEFLVSFYNNEISEKSEIFDDQFSVERPDGSNFTLKIRSTKLEDSAMYFCASSATGQGYGYTFGSGTRLTVV.

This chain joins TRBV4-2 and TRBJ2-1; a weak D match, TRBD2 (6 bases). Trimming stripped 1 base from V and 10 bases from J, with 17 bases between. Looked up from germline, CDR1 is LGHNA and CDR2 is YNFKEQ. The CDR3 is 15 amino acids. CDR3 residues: CASSQAALARGEQFF. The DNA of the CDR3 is TGTGCCAGCAGCCAAGCCGCTTTGGCGCGGGGCGAGCAGTTCTTC.

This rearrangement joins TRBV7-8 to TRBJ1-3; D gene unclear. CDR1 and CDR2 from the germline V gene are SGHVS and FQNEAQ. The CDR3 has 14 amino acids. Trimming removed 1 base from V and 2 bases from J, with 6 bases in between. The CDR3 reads CASSLGGAGNTIYF. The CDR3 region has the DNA TGTGCCAGCAGCTTAGGCGGGGCTGGAAACACCATATATTTT.

The CDR3 region has the DNA TGCGCCAGCAGCTCTGAAACTCTGGTCTATGGCTACACCTTC. Translation: CASSSETLVYGYTF. The chain recombines TRBV5-1 with TRBJ1-2; no definite D call. CDR1 is SGHRS, CDR2 YFSETQ, per germline. The CDR3 contains 14 residues. The V end lost 3 bases, the J end lost 4 bases, and 13 bases lay between the germline ends.

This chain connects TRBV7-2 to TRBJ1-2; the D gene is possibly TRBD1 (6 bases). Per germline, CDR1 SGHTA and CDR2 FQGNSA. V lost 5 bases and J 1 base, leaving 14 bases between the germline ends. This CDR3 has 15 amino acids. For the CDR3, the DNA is TGTGCCAGCAGCGAAACAGGGTACAATAACTATGGCTACACCTTC. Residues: CASSETGYNNYGYTF.

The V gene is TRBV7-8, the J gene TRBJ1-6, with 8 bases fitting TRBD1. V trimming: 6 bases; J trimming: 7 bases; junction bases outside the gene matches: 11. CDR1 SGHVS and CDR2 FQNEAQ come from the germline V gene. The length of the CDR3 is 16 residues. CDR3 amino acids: CASRRDRTGKNSPLHF. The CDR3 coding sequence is TGTGCCAGCAGGAGAGACCGGACAGGGAAGAATTCACCCCTCCACTTT.